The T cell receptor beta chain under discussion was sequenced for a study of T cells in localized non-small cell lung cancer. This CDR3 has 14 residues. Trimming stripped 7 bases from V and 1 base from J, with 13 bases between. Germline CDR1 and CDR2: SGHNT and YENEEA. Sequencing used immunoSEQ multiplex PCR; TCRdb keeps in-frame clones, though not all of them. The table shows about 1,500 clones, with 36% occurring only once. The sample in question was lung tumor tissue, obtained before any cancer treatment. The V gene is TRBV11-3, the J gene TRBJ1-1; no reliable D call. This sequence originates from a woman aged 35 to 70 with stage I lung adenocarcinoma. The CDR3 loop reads CASNLKTANTEAFF. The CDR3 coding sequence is TGTGCCAGCAACCTGAAGACGGCGAACACTGAAGCTTTCTTT. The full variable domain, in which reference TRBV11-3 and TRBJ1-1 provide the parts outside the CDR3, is EAGVVQSPRYKIIEKKQPVAFWCNPISGHNTLYWYLQNLGQGPELLIRYENEEAVDDSQLPKDRFSAERLKGVDSTLKIQPAELGDSAVYLCASNLKTANTEAFFGQGTRLTVV.